This entry features one TCR beta chain sequence. In germline, CDR1 is KGHSH, CDR2 LQKENI. This CDR3 spans 19 amino acids. The ends lost 3 bases at V and 0 bases at J; junction bases unmatched: 12. The assay ran at deep level. Template for every sorted-subset replicate PCR totaled around 200 ng DNA, 25,000 to 30,000 T cell genomes. Sequenced by immunoSEQ multiplex PCR; TCRdb stores in-frame clones only, minus some. The sample records hundreds of thousands of clones, more than 70% being singletons. These data belong to a study of shared clonotypes between healthy human individuals. Study-wide background: Contributing individuals were two females and a few males aged 18 to 49.

The sequence derives from a woman aged 25 to 39 in good health. The chain employs TRBV18 and TRBJ2-7, with 12 bases lining up with TRBD2. Material: memory CD4+ T cells sorted from blood. As for subset: CD45RA-negative fraction. CDR3 nucleotides: TGTGCCAGCTCACCCATGACTAGCGGGAGTGCACCCATCTCCTACGAGCAGTACTTC. Residues: CASSPMTSGSAPISYEQYF. The whole variable domain, filled in from reference TRBV18 and TRBJ2-7, reads NAGVMQNPRHLVRRRGQEARLRCSPMKGHSHVYWYRQLPEEGLKFMVYLQKENIIDESGMPKERFSAEFPKEGPSILRIQQVVRGDSAAYFCASSPMTSGSAPISYEQYFGPGTRLTVT.